The T cell receptor beta chain under discussion was sequenced for a study of cytomegalovirus exposure and HLA in healthy donors. Deletions cut 5 bases from V and 6 bases from J, with 8 bases between. Germline V gene sequence: CDR1 SGHTA, CDR2 FQGNSA. The CDR3 contains 12 residues. PCR amplification relied on 60 Vbeta primers (plus 13 Jbeta primers). Method: immunoSEQ multiplex PCR; TCRdb's copy keeps in-frame clones and lacks some. The sample lists roughly 150,000 clones; around 80% were seen once. The receptor's source is a male donor in good health and CMV-seronegative. This sequence joins TRBV7-2 and TRBJ2-1; no firm D call. The sample comprised PBMCs. As DNA, the CDR3 is TGTGCCAGCAGCCCCCTCGTCAATGAGCAGTTCTTC. Amino acid sequence: CASSPLVNEQFF.